Shown below are 5 T cell receptor beta chains from a single sample sequenced in a study of T cell repertoires in cytomegalovirus infection. Antigens of these TCRs are unknown. TCRdb analysed the reads with MiXCR anew, one entry per CDR3 protein. This table holds a few hundred thousand distinct CDR3 sequences, around 25% found once. Sequencing used cultured PBMCs, obtained from culture after CMV antigen stimulation. The receptor source for this set is a human donor in good health (CMV status not recorded). Some clones in this sample may be carry-over from other donors' samples.

Only a few counts were recorded for this clonotype. This chain joins TRBV11-2 and TRBJ2-5; the match to TRBD2 covers 8 bases. Trimming removed 1 base from V and 4 bases from J; junction bases left unmatched: 8. CDR1 is SGHAT and CDR2 is FQNNGV in the germline V gene. The CDR3 totals 16 residues. The CDR3 is CASSLVPAGEGETQYF. The CDR3 region has the DNA TGTGCCAGCAGCTTAGTGCCAGCGGGAGAAGGAGAGACCCAGTACTTC.

The table lists this clonotype with many counts. V gene TRBV7-2 combines with J gene TRBJ2-3; D unresolved. Deletions cut 3 bases from V and 0 bases from J, with 10 bases between. Germline assignment: CDR1 SGHTA and CDR2 FQGNSA. This CDR3 has 15 amino acids. CDR3 protein: CASSLDPRSTDTQYF. The CDR3 bases are TGTGCCAGCAGCTTGGATCCCCGGAGCACAGATACGCAGTATTTT.

The CDR3 coding sequence is TGTGCCAGCAGCGCGGGGGCTAGCGGAAACACAGATACGCAGTATTTT. Protein: CASSAGASGNTDTQYF. The V call is TRBV6-2 or TRBV6-3, the J call TRBJ2-3; possibly TRBD2 for D (7 bases). The V end was cut by 6 bases, the J end by 2 bases, with 18 bases between. Germline lookup yields CDR1 MNHEY and CDR2 SVGEGT. There are 16 residues in the CDR3.

V usage is TRBV7-2 and J usage is TRBJ1-1; no definite D call. The CDR3 consists of 15 residues. V was trimmed by 1 base and J by 3 bases, leaving 12 bases between them. Looked up from germline, CDR1 is SGHTA and CDR2 is FQGNSA. The CDR3 protein is CASSLGGTTDTEAFF. CDR3 DNA sequence: TGTGCCAGCAGCTTAGGTGGCACAACAGACACTGAAGCTTTCTTT. Full variable domain (missing parts from reference TRBV7-2 and TRBJ1-1): GAGVSQSPSNKVTEKGKDVELRCDPISGHTALYWYRQSLGQGLEFLIYFQGNSAPDKSGLPSDRFSAERTGGSVSTLTIQRTQQEDSAVYLCASSLGGTTDTEAFFGQGTRLTVV.

The V gene is TRBV28, the J gene TRBJ2-2, with 9 bases aligning to TRBD1. After removal of 7 bases from V and 14 bases from J, the junction contained 5 bases not matched to a gene. In germline, CDR1 is MDHEN, CDR2 SYDVKM. The CDR3 has 11 amino acids. CDR3 sequence: CASTTGGILFF. The CDR3 region has the DNA TGTGCCAGCACTACAGGGGGCATACTGTTTTTT.